This T cell receptor (beta chain) appears in the sequencing data of a study of blood T cells in healthy people across ages. Concerning this clonotype: Antigen specificity is unknown.

With a J-beta primer mix and a sample-barcoded 5' primer, a second PCR ran 7 to 11 cycles. TCRdb reprocessed the 5' RACE reads via MiXCR and lists one record per CDR3 protein. Altogether approximately 690,000 distinct CDR3 sequences are present, around two fifths being singletons, with the ten largest covering about 32%. The length of the CDR3 is 15 residues. Germline loops: CDR1 LGHNA, CDR2 YNFKEQ. V gave up 1 base and J gave up 6 bases; unmatched junction bases: 6. General observations from the study: Researchers report that TCR beta diversity correlated strongly with naive T cell percentage.

What was sequenced was blood. This TCR was sampled from a man at least 80 years old in good health. The rearrangement uses TRBV4-2 and TRBJ2-3, with 8 positions matching TRBD1. CDR3 coding DNA: TGTGCCAGCAGCCAAGGGACAGGGTCCCCGGATACGCAGTATTTT. This translates into CASSQGTGSPDTQYF.